This T cell receptor beta chain stems from a study of cytomegalovirus exposure and HLA in healthy donors. General study findings and limits: The classifier reportedly diagnosed cytomegalovirus status with high sensitivity and specificity. Among TCR beta chains, those listed as cytomegalovirus-associated numbered over 150. Rare TCR sequences predominated, though certain public TCRs were found in many donors.

TCRdb keeps only in-frame clones here, not all; method: immunoSEQ multiplex PCR. The data hold 300,000 or so clones, with approximately 91% observed a single time. Germline V gene sequence: CDR1 MNHEY, CDR2 SMNVEV (reference sequence). This CDR3 is 14 amino acids long. As regards this clone: Its specificity is unknown.

Sequencing input: PBMCs. The sequence was obtained from a young man in good health and CMV-seronegative. V gene TRBV27 combines with J gene TRBJ2-5, with D possibly being TRBD1 (5 bases). The J call may be wrong; the DNA end is better matched by TRBJ2-7. The CDR3 nucleotides are TGTGCCAGCAGTTTATGGAGACAGCCGTACGAGCAGTACTTC. Translation gives CASSLWRQPYEQYF.